This T cell receptor beta chain was recovered during a study of blood T cells in healthy people across ages. V shed 3 bases, J shed 6 bases, and the junction held 4 bases outside the gene matches. CDR3 size: 14 residues. Per germline, CDR1 DFQATT and CDR2 SNEGSKA (reference sequence). Combining a sample-barcoded 5' primer with a J-beta primer mix, a second PCR ran for 7 to 11 cycles. Unique molecular identifiers of 12 random nucleotides labeled each cDNA. Each CDR3 protein is one row after TCRdb ran MiXCR on the 5' RACE reads. The sample consists of roughly 790,000 distinct CDR3 sequences, roughly 45% of them appearing once. Drawing of peripheral blood yielded roughly 9.8 milliliters from each donor. Samples each yielded at least 6 micrograms of total RNA.

The sample consisted of blood. This chain links TRBV20-1 with TRBJ2-3; the match to TRBD2 covers 12 bases. This receptor was obtained from a woman aged 60 to 75 in good health. CDR3 protein: CSARRTSGEDTQYF. The DNA of the CDR3 is TGCAGTGCTAGGCGGACTAGCGGGGAGGATACGCAGTATTTT.